A selection of T cell receptor beta chains follows, all from one sample in a study of blood T cell repertoires in COVID-19. Clones were read by immunoSEQ multiplex PCR, and TCRdb kept only the in-frame ones, dropping some. This table has 250,000 to 350,000 clones, approximately 90% appearing once. The specimen was peripheral blood. Receptors were obtained from a man aged 30 to 45 with acute or convalescent COVID-19. CDR3s include the opening cysteine and the closing phenylalanine or tryptophan. Each record gives: D gene, V gene, J gene, clone size, CDR3 DNA, CDR3 protein. A D gene is named only where the DNA matches it firmly. Some rows have no size entry. The others give once, few or many, or a class for an expanded clone.

TRBD1,TRBV2,TRBJ2-7,NA,TGTGCCAGCAGCTTAGGACAGGGGCCCTACGAGCAGTACTTC,CASSLGQGPYEQYF
TRBD2,TRBV5-1,TRBJ2-7,NA,TGCGCCAGCAGCCCGATGACTAGCGGGAGCTCACAGTACTTC,CASSPMTSGSSQYF
NA,TRBV30,TRBJ2-5,NA,TGTGCCTGGAATCGGGAAATTATAGAGACCCAGTACTTC,CAWNREIIETQYF
TRBD1,TRBV18,TRBJ1-2,NA,TGTGCCAGCTCACAGGGACAGGATTATGGCTACACCTTC,CASSQGQDYGYTF
TRBD2,TRBV5-4,TRBJ2-1,NA,TGTGCCAGCGCCCTCCCCGGGGGGGGCCGAGCCTACAATGAGCAGTTCTTC,CASALPGGGRAYNEQFF
TRBD1,TRBV7-9,TRBJ1-2,NA,TGTGCCAGCGGGGACAGGGTCTATGGCTACACCTTC,CASGDRVYGYTF
TRBD1,TRBV27,TRBJ1-6,NA,TGTGCCAGCAGTCGACAGGGGCGGATCGCACCCCTCCACTTT,CASSRQGRIAPLHF
TRBD1,TRBV19,TRBJ2-5,NA,TGTGCCAGTAGTATACCTATTGGGACAGGAGGGGAGACCCAGTACTTC,CASSIPIGTGGETQYF
TRBD2,TRBV5-6,TRBJ2-1,NA,TGTGCCAGCAGCTTGTCAGCCGGGACTAGCTTCCACAATGAGCAGTTCTTC,CASSLSAGTSFHNEQFF
NA,TRBV14,TRBJ2-1,NA,TGTGCCAGCAGCCAAGATCTCGTATACAATGAGCAGTTCTTC,CASSQDLVYNEQFF
NA,TRBV3-1/TRBV3-2,TRBJ2-2,NA,TGTGCCAGCAGCCAAGAAACTGGTAGGAACACCGGGGAGCTGTTTTTT,CASSQETGRNTGELFF
TRBD1,TRBV11-2,TRBJ2-1,NA,TGTGCCAGCAGCTTAGATATGGGACAGGGGAAGAATGAGCAGTTCTTC,CASSLDMGQGKNEQFF
TRBD1,TRBV4-1,TRBJ2-7,NA,TGCGCCAGCAGCCAAGTGGACAGGGGCGACGAGCAGTACTTC,CASSQVDRGDEQYF
NA,TRBV19,TRBJ1-1,NA,TGTGCCAGTAGTCTCAGTATGAACACTGAAGCTTTCTTT,CASSLSMNTEAFF
TRBD1,TRBV5-4,TRBJ1-1,NA,TGTGCCAGCAGCAATGACAGGGTTTGGGGCACTGAAGCTTTCTTT,CASSNDRVWGTEAFF
NA,TRBV29-1,TRBJ1-5,few,TGCAGCGCCACGTCAGGGGGCAATCAGCCCCAGCATTTT,CSATSGGNQPQHF
NA,TRBV5-4,TRBJ1-5,NA,TGTGCCAGCAGCTTGGATTTAGGGGGTCAGCCCCAGCATTTT,CASSLDLGGQPQHF